This T cell receptor (beta chain) was identified during a study of control samples from healthy donors and cancer patients. This clone has only a few counts. Data came from immunoSEQ multiplex PCR; TCRdb stores just in-frame clones and leaves some out. The data hold approximately 69,000 clones, with roughly 89% observed a single time. The germline V gene has CDR1 SGDLS and CDR2 YYNGEE. This CDR3 region has 15 residues. V lost 0 bases to trimming and J lost 5 bases, with 12 bases between them. The clonotype originates from a man aged 55-75 years with colorectal cancer. The genes are TRBV9 and TRBJ1-3, with no clear D. Material for sequencing was PBMCs. CDR3 sequence (DNA): TGTGCCAGCAGCGTAGCCGGGCAGGCAAGAAACACCATATATTTT. Its protein product is CASSVAGQARNTIYF.